These 30 T cell receptor beta chains share one sample of origin, sequenced in a study of blood T cell repertoires in COVID-19. This table comes from immunoSEQ multiplex PCR, and its TCRdb copy is limited to in-frame clones, with some not included. Here the sample spans roughly 250,000 clones, 81% being singletons. Sequencing input: peripheral blood. These receptors were taken from a woman aged 60-75 years with active or convalescent COVID-19.

The chain uses TRBV7-8 and TRBJ1-2; D unresolved. Germline CDR1 and CDR2: SGHVS and FQNEAQ. V lost 1 base, J lost 5 bases, and 11 bases lay in between. CDR3 length equals 14 residues. The chain's CDR3 is CASSLEQGRYGYTF. The DNA for the CDR3 is TGTGCCAGCAGCTTAGAGCAAGGGAGGTATGGCTACACCTTC.

On this clone: Because the CDR3 is missing its conserved closing phenylalanine or tryptophan, this is likely a read error. The DNA is omitted, as the CDR3 cannot be located on it reliably, and the CDR3 follows TCRdb's listing. V usage is TRBV10-1 and J usage is TRBJ2-7; the table calls TRBD2, which could not be checked here. The CDR3 length equals 9 residues, ends included. Germline V gives CDR1 WNHNN, CDR2 SYGVQD (reference sequence). CDR3 sequence: CASRESGGG.

CDR3 DNA: TGTGCCAGCAGCTTAGTTCCCAGGGGGACTGGAAACACCATATATTTT. Protein: CASSLVPRGTGNTIYF. The chain combines TRBV7-2 with TRBJ1-3; 7 bases fit TRBD1. J gave up 2 bases and V 1 base, and 5 bases lay outside the gene matches. Germline V gives CDR1 SGHTA, CDR2 FQGNSA. The CDR3 covers 16 residues.

The J gene is TRBJ1-1, the V gene TRBV10-2; 10 bases align to TRBD1. The CDR3 extends over 14 amino acids. Losses at the gene ends were 6 bases for V and 6 bases for J; bases not matched to a gene: 7. The germline gives CDR1 WSHSY, CDR2 SAAADI. CDR3 amino acids: CASRPTGGIAEAFF. The CDR3 DNA reads TGCGCCAGCAGGCCGACAGGGGGCATCGCTGAAGCTTTCTTT.

The V call is TRBV5-6, the J call TRBJ2-3; 8 bases align to TRBD2. Trimming at V came to 0 bases and at J to 2 bases, leaving 5 bases not matched to a gene. CDR1 and CDR2 from the germline V gene are SGHDT and YYEEEE. CDR3 length: 16 residues. The chain's CDR3 is CASSLAERGFTDTQYF. The CDR3 region has the DNA TGTGCCAGCAGCTTGGCCGAGCGGGGGTTCACAGATACGCAGTATTTT.

This chain joins TRBV5-5 and TRBJ2-7, with D maybe TRBD2 (7 bases). Germline CDR1 SGHKS, CDR2 YYEKEE (reference sequence). This CDR3 comprises 16 residues. Trimming cost V 1 base and J 7 bases, with 21 bases left between them. CDR3 protein: CASSLSLRGGPNEQYF. The CDR3 nucleotides are TGTGCCAGCAGCTTGTCCCTTAGGGGGGGCCCCAATGAGCAGTACTTC. The full variable domain, completed using reference TRBV5-5 and TRBJ2-7, is DAGVTQSPTHLIKTRGQQVTLRCSPISGHKSVSWYQQVLGQGPQFIFQYYEKEERGRGNFPDRFSARQFPNYSSELNVNALLLGDSALYLCASSLSLRGGPNEQYFGPGTRLTVT.

This clone was seen more than once but under ten times. The chain carries TRBV5-1 and TRBJ1-3; D remains ambiguous. V lost 0 bases and J 0 bases, leaving 7 bases between the germline ends. This CDR3 comprises 15 residues. Germline assignment: CDR1 SGHRS and CDR2 YFSETQ. DNA of the CDR3: TGCGCCAGCAGCTTGGCGGGGATCTCTGGAAACACCATATATTTT. Translating gives CASSLAGISGNTIYF.

The V gene is TRBV5-6, the J gene TRBJ1-2; 9 bases match TRBD1. Germline V CDR1 and CDR2: SGHDT, YYEEEE. This CDR3 contains 16 residues. V was pared by 0 bases and J by 0 bases, with 3 bases of the junction left unmatched. This CDR3 is CASSLAGQGPNYGYTF. The CDR3 DNA sequence: TGTGCCAGCAGCTTGGCGGGACAGGGACCTAACTATGGCTACACCTTC.

CDR3 protein: CASSVAGIRTTDTQYF. CDR3 nucleotides: TGTGCCAGCAGCGTAGCGGGGATACGAACCACAGATACGCAGTATTTT. The V call is TRBV9, the J call TRBJ2-3; tentatively, D is TRBD2 (5 bases). The CDR3 covers 16 residues. Trimming took 0 bases from V and 2 from J, leaving 13 bases between them. The V gene's germline CDR1 is SGDLS and CDR2 YYNGEE.

The chain is built from TRBV2 and TRBJ2-1; D uncertain. From germline, CDR1 is SNHLY and CDR2 FYNNEI. The V end was cut by 6 bases, the J end by 2 bases, with 11 bases between. The CDR3 consists of 14 residues. CDR3 protein: CASRRPPPYNEQFF. The DNA for the CDR3 is TGTGCCAGCAGGAGGCCGCCACCCTACAATGAGCAGTTCTTC.

CDR3 DNA: TGTGCCAGCAGCCCGGGTGGACAGTATGGCTACACCTTC. Translating gives CASSPGGQYGYTF. The chain joins TRBV5-5 to TRBJ1-2, with TRBD1 as a possible D gene (6 bases). The CDR3 consists of 13 residues. CDR1 is SGHKS and CDR2 is YYEKEE in the germline V gene (reference sequence). The V and J ends lost 4 bases and 5 bases respectively, with 12 bases between them.

The chain couples TRBV5-6 to TRBJ2-6; D might be TRBD1 (5 bases). The CDR3 runs 14 residues. The V gene lost 0 bases and the J gene lost 9 bases, with 10 bases spanning the gap. CDR1 SGHDT and CDR2 YYEEEE come from the germline V gene. The CDR3 loop reads CASSLATGVNVLTF. The CDR3 DNA reads TGTGCCAGCAGCTTGGCCACAGGTGTCAACGTCCTGACTTTC.

The chain has TRBV2 and TRBJ2-4; D unresolved. CDR1 SNHLY and CDR2 FYNNEI come from the germline V gene. The CDR3 runs to 13 residues. Trimming shortened V by 6 bases and J by 8 bases, and 14 bases separated the two germline ends. In DNA form, the CDR3 reads TGTGCCAGCAGCCTTAGACACCGAGACATTCAGTACTTC. Residues: CASSLRHRDIQYF.

The chain is built from TRBV4-3 and TRBJ2-2, with D possibly being TRBD1 (5 bases). Germline V lookup: CDR1 LGHNA, CDR2 YSLEER. The V end was cut by 5 bases, the J end by 1 base, with 11 bases between. The CDR3 has 15 residues. DNA for the CDR3: TGCGCCAGCAGCATTCGACAGCTGAACACCGGGGAGCTGTTTTTT. It encodes CASSIRQLNTGELFF.

This clone occurred a few times. The gene calls are TRBV4-1 and TRBJ2-7; D remains unclear. Between the trimmed V and J ends, which lost 2 bases and 4 bases, there was a span of 12 bases. This CDR3 region has 14 residues. Germline CDR1 reads MGHRA; CDR2 reads YSYEKL. CDR3 residues: CASSQIGLQYEQYF. CDR3 nucleotides: TGCGCCAGCAGCCAAATTGGGCTTCAATACGAGCAGTACTTC.

This chain connects TRBV5-1 to TRBJ2-2; tentatively, D is TRBD1 (7 bases). The CDR3 sequence is 18 residues long. Per germline, CDR1 SGHRS and CDR2 YFSETQ. Trimming left V 2 bases short and J 2 bases short, with 19 bases between. CDR3: CASSLRYQGGGNTGELFF. The DNA for the CDR3 is TGCGCCAGCAGCTTACGTTATCAGGGGGGCGGAAACACCGGGGAGCTGTTTTTT.

The rearrangement uses TRBV3-1 (or the pseudogene TRBV3-2) and TRBJ2-3; TRBD2 might be the D (5 bases). Between the trimmed V and J ends, which lost 3 bases and 6 bases, there was a span of 16 bases. Per germline, CDR1 LGHDT and CDR2 YNNKEL (reference sequence). The CDR3 extends over 15 amino acids. CDR3 loop: CASSHDGMFVDTQYF. The CDR3, as DNA: TGTGCCAGCAGCCACGACGGGATGTTTGTGGATACGCAGTATTTT.

The chain joins TRBV7-9 to TRBJ2-4, with a possible D match to TRBD1 (5 bases). Per the germline V gene, CDR1 is SEHNR and CDR2 is FQNEAQ (reference sequence). V was trimmed by 6 bases and J by 5 bases, leaving 17 bases between them. There are 15 residues in the CDR3. The DNA of the CDR3 is TGTGCCAGCAGTCCGCGGATGGTAGGGGAAAACATTCAGTACTTC. This gives the protein CASSPRMVGENIQYF.

The rearrangement joins TRBV7-9 to TRBJ1-4; no firm D call. Between the trimmed V and J ends, which lost 5 bases and 2 bases, there was a span of 18 bases. CDR1 and CDR2 (germline): SEHNR, FQNEAQ (reference sequence). This CDR3 has 17 residues. The CDR3: CASSDTGQPHTNEKLFF. Here the CDR3 DNA reads TGTGCCAGCAGCGACACTGGGCAGCCCCACACTAATGAAAAACTGTTTTTT. The variable domain in full, with the rest retrieved from reference TRBV7-9 and TRBJ1-4, is DTGVSQNPRHKITKRGQNVTFRCDPISEHNRLYWYRQTLGQGPEFLTYFQNEAQLEKSRLLSDRFSAERPKGSFSTLEIQRTEQGDSAMYLCASSDTGQPHTNEKLFFGSGTQLSVL.

This clone was counted ten times or more. The V call is TRBV2, the J call TRBJ2-5; the D is unclear. Germline values: CDR1 SNHLY, CDR2 FYNNEI. V lost 7 bases and J 4 bases, leaving 19 bases between the germline ends. The CDR3 length is 15 residues. DNA for the CDR3: TGTGCCAGCACCGACTCTACGCGACCCCGAGAGACCCAGTACTTC. It encodes CASTDSTRPRETQYF.

This chain links TRBV7-8 with TRBJ1-6; D is ambiguous. CDR3 length: 12 amino acids. V was shortened by 5 bases and J by 10 bases, with 9 bases between the two germline ends. From germline, CDR1 is SGHVS and CDR2 FQNEAQ. CDR3: CASSPFGSPLHF. In DNA form, the CDR3 reads TGTGCCAGCAGCCCCTTTGGCTCACCCCTCCACTTT.

The chain uses TRBV2 and TRBJ2-7; the match to TRBD1 covers 7 bases. The CDR3 sequence is 16 residues long. V dropped 7 bases and J dropped 7; count of bases not matched to a gene: 19. Germline loops: CDR1 SNHLY, CDR2 FYNNEI. The DNA for the CDR3 is TGTGCCAGCAATAAAGGGCCCCTGACAGGGACCGGGGAGCAGTACTTC. Protein: CASNKGPLTGTGEQYF. The whole variable domain, filled in from reference TRBV2 and TRBJ2-7, reads EPEVTQTPSHQVTQMGQEVILRCVPISNHLYFYWYRQILGQKVEFLVSFYNNEISEKSEIFDDQFSVERPDGSNFTLKIRSTKLEDSAMYFCASNKGPLTGTGEQYFGPGTRLTVT.

This rearrangement joins TRBV5-6 to TRBJ2-2; 7 nucleotides match TRBD1. Germline loops: CDR1 SGHDT, CDR2 YYEEEE. The CDR3 is 17 residues long. V was clipped by 2 bases and J by 0 bases; unmatched bases: 7. CDR3 amino acids: CASSFLGDRANTGELFF. In DNA, the CDR3 is TGTGCCAGCAGCTTCTTAGGAGACAGGGCGAACACCGGGGAGCTGTTTTTT. The full variable domain, its missing parts supplied by reference TRBV5-6 and TRBJ2-2, is DAGVTQSPTHLIKTRGQQVTLRCSPKSGHDTVSWYQQALGQGPQFIFQYYEEEERQRGNFPDRFSGHQFPNYSSELNVNALLLGDSALYLCASSFLGDRANTGELFFGEGSRLTVL.

The J gene is TRBJ2-4, the V gene TRBV30, with TRBD1 identical over 10 bases. This CDR3 is built from 16 residues. Germline V gene sequence: CDR1 GTSNPN, CDR2 SVGIG (reference sequence). The V and J ends lost 4 bases and 7 bases, in that order; junction bases with no gene match: 13. CDR3: CAWKPPGQGFWNIQYF. In DNA, the CDR3 is TGTGCCTGGAAACCTCCGGGACAGGGGTTTTGGAACATTCAGTACTTC.

The chain recombines TRBV4-3 with TRBJ2-3, with 16 nucleotides matching TRBD2. CDR1 is LGHNA and CDR2 is YSLEER in the germline V gene. The CDR3 totals 17 residues. J lost 4 bases, V lost 5 bases, and 6 bases had no gene match. The CDR3 spells CASSYGTSGGAADTQYF. CDR3 in DNA: TGCGCCAGCAGCTATGGGACTAGCGGGGGGGCCGCAGATACGCAGTATTTT.

The rearrangement links TRBV19 to TRBJ1-5; 8 nucleotides align to TRBD1. V dropped 5 bases and J dropped 2; count of bases not matched to a gene: 17. The CDR3 loop spans 19 amino acids. Germline assignment: CDR1 LNHDA and CDR2 SQIVND (reference sequence). The CDR3 region has the DNA TGTGCCAGTAGTCACCAACCGACAACAGGGGGAGGAGGCAATCAGCCCCAGCATTTT. Amino acid sequence: CASSHQPTTGGGGNQPQHF. The full variable domain, in which reference TRBV19 and TRBJ1-5 provide the parts outside the CDR3, is DGGITQSPKYLFRKEGQNVTLSCEQNLNHDAMYWYRQDPGQGLRLIYYSQIVNDFQKGDIAEGYSVSREKKESFPLTVTSAQKNPTAFYLCASSHQPTTGGGGNQPQHFGDGTRLSIL.

V gene TRBV5-5 combines with J gene TRBJ1-2; D is possibly TRBD1 (5 bases). The CDR3 extends over 14 amino acids. V lost 1 base, J lost 2 bases, and 9 bases lay in between. From germline, CDR1 is SGHKS and CDR2 YYEKEE (reference sequence). CDR3 in DNA: TGTGCCAGCAGCTTGCCAGGGCTGAACTATGGCTACACCTTC. Its protein is CASSLPGLNYGYTF.

The chain couples TRBV7-3 to TRBJ2-5; no reliable D call. CDR1 SGHTA and CDR2 FQGTGA come from the germline V gene. CDR3 length: 13 amino acids. V was pared by 1 base and J by 2 bases, with 5 bases between. The CDR3 sequence: CASSLSTQETQYF. The CDR3 DNA sequence: TGTGCCAGCAGCTTAAGTACTCAAGAGACCCAGTACTTC.

This clone was found once. This chain uses TRBV19 with TRBJ1-3, with 7 nucleotides matching TRBD1. The J segment lost 0 bases and the V segment lost 5 bases, leaving 7 bases of the junction unmatched. In germline, CDR1 is LNHDA, CDR2 SQIVND (reference sequence). The CDR3 length is 16 residues. The CDR3 reads CASSVSGTVSGNTIYF. CDR3 DNA sequence: TGTGCCAGTAGTGTGTCCGGGACAGTCTCTGGAAACACCATATATTTT.

The rearrangement links TRBV11-3 to TRBJ2-3, with D perhaps matching TRBD1 (5 bases). In germline, CDR1 is SGHNT, CDR2 YENEEA. The CDR3 length is 15 residues. Between the trimmed V and J ends, which lost 0 bases and 2 bases, there was a span of 9 bases. Written as DNA, the CDR3 is TGTGCCAGCAGCTTAGATTTTGGACACACAGATACGCAGTATTTT. This encodes CASSLDFGHTDTQYF.